Included here is one T cell receptor beta chain sequence, with context. Its target is not known. CDR1 is SGHRS and CDR2 is YFSETQ in the germline V gene. CDR3 length: 16 residues. V dropped 0 bases and J dropped 2 bases, with 13 bases sitting between them. Only cases whose brain tissue showed the highest T cell transcript signatures were sequenced. At least one anti-epileptic drug was given before surgery. This specimen belongs to a study of brain T cells in children with intractable seizures. The study, taken as a whole, reports: Absence of clones before surgery may stem from lower sequencing depth.

This table comes from immunoSEQ multiplex PCR, and its TCRdb copy is limited to in-frame clones, with some not included. The sample has 60,000 to 85,000 clones; 93% are singletons. Sequencing used peripheral blood, obtained at surgery. The rearrangement joins TRBV5-1 to TRBJ2-3, with a tentative D call TRBD2 (6 bases). The receptor was isolated from a boy under three years old with tuberous sclerosis and intractable seizures. CDR3 DNA: TGCGCCAGCAGCTTGGCTGCGGGGAGACTCACAGATACGCAGTATTTT. Protein sequence: CASSLAAGRLTDTQYF.